This TCR beta chain was documented in a study of shared clonotypes between healthy human individuals. In the study overall: A donor's plate count was three for CD4 naive and three for CD4 memory; CD8 naive had two and CD8 memory one.

Of note for this clone: The same CDR3 also results from other DNA sequences found in this sample.

Per the germline V gene, CDR1 is KGHSH and CDR2 is LQKENI. J lost 4 bases, V lost 6 bases, and 3 bases had no gene match. The CDR3 is 13 residues long. The protocol was immunoSEQ multiplex PCR, while the TCRdb copy is restricted to in-frame clones and leaves out a portion. The sample includes around 2.3 million clones, 90% to 97% seen only once; the top ten take approximately 0.13%. The sequencing input was naive CD4+ T cells sorted from blood. The subset is: CD45RA+ positively selected. The receptor was isolated from a young man in good health. The V and J genes are TRBV18 and TRBJ1-5; 7 bases are shared with TRBD1. The CDR3 loop is CASSQDRNQPQHF. The CDR3, as DNA: TGTGCCAGCTCCCAGGACAGGAATCAGCCCCAGCATTTT.